This T cell receptor beta chain was retrieved from a study of OX40 agonist ivuxolimab in advanced cancers. Study conclusions and caveats: At 0.1 to 3.0 mg/kg and by week 6, clonal expansion occurred in CD4+ and CD8+ blood T cells. CD8+ T cells were the subset that, on average, had more expanded clones than CD4+.

Turning to this clone: The antigen remains undetermined.

The CDR3 has 15 residues. The trim removed 4 bases at V and 4 bases at J, leaving 4 bases unmatched. Per germline, CDR1 KGHSH and CDR2 LQKENI. Patients were ruled out by autoimmune disease history or systemic immunosuppression. Blood sampling took place at baseline, cycle 4 day 1, and cycle 7 day 1. TCRdb's copy holds only in-frame clones and misses some; the assay was immunoSEQ multiplex PCR. The sample contains approximately 70,000 clones, under 90% of which appear only once. The genes are TRBV18 and TRBJ1-3; 10 positions match TRBD1. Specimen: CD4+ or CD8+ T cells sorted from blood, collected in a trial of the OX40 agonist ivuxolimab. The receptor was isolated from an adult with an advanced solid tumor such as melanoma, head and neck, liver or kidney cancer. Here the CDR3 DNA reads TGTGCCAGCTCACTCGACAGGGGGCGAGGAAACACCATATATTTT. Translated: CASSLDRGRGNTIYF.